Below, 24 T cell receptor beta chains from the same sample are listed, as sequenced in a study of T cell clonotyping in hematopoietic cell transplantation. Measured with immunoSEQ multiplex PCR; TCRdb has only the in-frame clones, and not every one. The data hold some 10,000 clones, with 45% to 55% observed a single time. Here the sequenced sample was peripheral blood mononuclear cells, taken 100 days after allogeneic stem cell transplant. These receptors originate from a female patient between 50 and 60 years old who had an allogeneic stem cell transplant from an unrelated donor, so the T cells may come from the graft donor. Some clones in this sample may be carry-over from other donors' samples.

This clone was found a few times. The CDR3 loop is CASNGLAGGGEQYF. The CDR3 region has the DNA TGTGCCAGCAACGGACTAGCGGGAGGAGGCGAGCAGTACTTC. This sequence joins TRBV7-2 and TRBJ2-7; 14 positions match TRBD2. The V gene's germline CDR1 is SGHTA and CDR2 FQGNSA. CDR3 length equals 14 residues. V lost 7 bases, J lost 6 bases, and 5 bases stayed unmatched.

This chain connects TRBV10-2 to TRBJ2-7; maybe TRBD1 (6 bases). This CDR3 has 14 residues. The germline CDR1 and CDR2 sequences are WSHSY and SAAADI. The V end was cut by 6 bases, the J end by 3 bases, with 15 bases between. The CDR3, as DNA: TGCGCCAGCAGCCTCAAGGGGGTTGTCTACGAGCAGTACTTC. It yields the protein CASSLKGVVYEQYF.

The chain has TRBV29-1 and TRBJ1-1; D might be TRBD1 (5 bases). Germline V gives CDR1 SQVTM, CDR2 ANQGSEA. This CDR3 is built from 11 residues. V shed 4 bases and J shed 11 bases, with 14 bases lying between them. As DNA, the CDR3 is TGCAGCGTTGCGGATCAGGGTACTGCTTTCTTT. Amino acid sequence: CSVADQGTAFF. Full variable domain (outside the CDR3, taken from reference TRBV29-1 and TRBJ1-1): SAVISQKPSRDICQRGTSLTIQCQVDSQVTMMFWYRQQPGQSLTLIATANQGSEATYESGFVIDKFPISRPNLTFSTLTVSNMSPEDSSIYLCSVADQGTAFFGQGTRLTVV.

This clone was seen more than once but under ten times. The CDR3 coding sequence is TGTGCCAGCAGTCTATACAGGGATTCCAACGTCCTGACTTTC. The encoded protein is CASSLYRDSNVLTF. The J gene is TRBJ2-6, the V gene TRBV27, with TRBD1 as a possible D gene (6 bases). CDR1 is MNHEY and CDR2 is SMNVEV in the germline V gene (reference sequence). The CDR3 runs 14 residues. Deletions cut 5 bases from V and 8 bases from J, with 13 bases between.

This chain uses TRBV30 with TRBJ1-4; possible D gene TRBD1, 5 bases. This CDR3 has 13 amino acids. Deletions cut 2 bases from V and 6 bases from J, with 10 bases between. Germline loops: CDR1 GTSNPN, CDR2 SVGIG (reference sequence). CDR3 sequence: CAWSRGRDEKLFF. The CDR3 coding sequence is TGTGCCTGGAGTCGGGGACGGGATGAAAAACTGTTTTTT.

V is TRBV10-3 and J is TRBJ2-1; D call uncertain. The CDR3 extends over 11 amino acids. Deletions cut 6 bases from V and 9 bases from J, with 9 bases between. The germline V gene has CDR1 ENHRY and CDR2 SYGVKD. The CDR3 loop is CAIRESSEQFF. In DNA form, the CDR3 reads TGTGCCATCAGGGAATCAAGTGAGCAGTTCTTC.

Remarks on this clone: The junction departs from germline at one end; a sequencing error may be responsible. The chain combines TRBV7-3 with TRBJ2-3; D might be TRBD2 (5 bases). The CDR3 runs to 13 residues. Germline assignment: CDR1 SGHTA and CDR2 FQGTGA. Here the CDR3 reads CASSVDRGERSHF. The CDR3, as DNA: TGTGCCAGCAGCGTGGACCGGGGTGAGCGTTCGCATTTT.

This clone has a handful of counts. This rearrangement joins TRBV27 to TRBJ1-1; D gene uncertain. V was trimmed by 2 bases and J by 0 bases, leaving 7 bases between them. Germline-derived CDR1 and CDR2 are MNHEY and SMNVEV (reference sequence). CDR3 length: 14 amino acids. CDR3 sequence: CASSLTGMNTEAFF. CDR3 bases: TGTGCCAGCAGTTTAACCGGCATGAACACTGAAGCTTTCTTT.

J is TRBJ2-7 and V is TRBV6-5, with D perhaps TRBD1 or TRBD2 (5 bases each). The V gene lost 6 bases and the J gene lost 6 bases, with 15 bases spanning the gap. The CDR3 loop spans 13 amino acids. The V gene's germline CDR1 is MNHEY and CDR2 SVGAGI. CDR3 sequence reads: CASRTGHIGEQYF. The CDR3, as DNA: TGTGCCAGCAGGACGGGGCATATAGGCGAGCAGTACTTC.

This clone was observed a few times. J is TRBJ2-7 and V is TRBV27; 7 nucleotides agree with TRBD1. Germline-derived CDR1 and CDR2 are MNHEY and SMNVEV (reference sequence). The CDR3 is 12 amino acids. Trimming removed 8 bases from V and 2 bases from J; junction bases left unmatched: 3. In DNA form, the CDR3 reads TGTGCCAGCGCCGACAGGGCCTACGAGCAGTACTTC. Translated, it gives CASADRAYEQYF.

V and J are TRBV4-1 and TRBJ1-2, with TRBD1 as a possible D gene (5 bases). This CDR3 is built from 17 residues. Germline lookup yields CDR1 MGHRA and CDR2 YSYEKL. Trimming took 4 bases from V and 6 from J, leaving 24 bases between them. CDR3 nucleotides: TGCGCCAGCAGCCCACTTACCGCAGGGAAAGGGATCAATGGCTACACCTTC. This encodes CASSPLTAGKGINGYTF.

The chain recombines TRBV6-5 with TRBJ1-5; D ambiguous. The length of the CDR3 is 12 residues. CDR1 MNHEY and CDR2 SVGAGI come from the germline V gene. V lost 7 bases and J 1 base, leaving 5 bases between the germline ends. CDR3 loop: CASKTSNQPQHF. The CDR3 DNA follows: TGTGCCAGCAAGACAAGCAATCAGCCCCAGCATTTT.

Within the sample, this clone is medium-sized (0.01 to 0.1%). The chain carries TRBV19 and TRBJ2-7; the D gene could be TRBD1 or TRBD2 (6 bases each). The CDR3 loop spans 15 amino acids. CDR1 and CDR2 (germline): LNHDA, SQIVND (reference sequence). The V end was cut by 7 bases, the J end by 4 bases, with 20 bases between. The CDR3 reads CASTPKFGGGYEQYF. The CDR3 DNA follows: TGTGCCAGTACTCCCAAATTCGGAGGGGGGTACGAGCAGTACTTC.

This sequence joins TRBV13 and TRBJ2-4; D may match TRBD1 or TRBD2 (5 bases each). Germline lookup yields CDR1 PRHDT and CDR2 FYEKMQ (reference sequence). Trimming removed 3 bases at V and 7 bases at J, with 16 bases between. CDR3 length: 15 amino acids. This chain's CDR3 is CASSFLDLRDNIQYF. CDR3 coding DNA: TGTGCCAGCAGCTTTCTAGACCTCCGGGACAACATTCAGTACTTC.

In DNA, the CDR3 is TGTGCCTTACGCCTTTCAACGCCGGGCTACACCTTC. Translation: CALRLSTPGYTF. This chain links TRBV30 with TRBJ1-2; D remains ambiguous. V was trimmed by 7 bases and J by 8 bases, leaving 17 bases between them. This CDR3 comprises 12 residues. The germline V gene has CDR1 GTSNPN and CDR2 SVGIG (reference sequence).

This clone occurred a few times. This chain links TRBV4-3 with TRBJ2-6; D is ambiguous. Germline V gives CDR1 LGHNA, CDR2 YSLEER. The CDR3 totals 16 residues. Between the trimmed V and J ends, which lost 3 bases and 0 bases, there was a span of 9 bases. The CDR3 DNA is TGCGCCAGCAGCCAGACACCCTTCTCTGGGGCCAACGTCCTGACTTTC. Residues: CASSQTPFSGANVLTF.

The rearrangement links TRBV30 to TRBJ2-6; no clear D. The CDR3 has 15 residues. The V end was cut by 4 bases, the J end by 0 bases, with 10 bases between. Germline V gives CDR1 GTSNPN, CDR2 SVGIG (reference sequence). The CDR3 loop is CAWTVGFSGANVLTF. Written as DNA, the CDR3 is TGTGCCTGGACCGTGGGGTTCTCTGGGGCCAACGTCCTGACTTTC. The variable domain in full, with the rest retrieved from reference TRBV30 and TRBJ2-6, is SQTIHQWPATLVQPVGSPLSLECTVEGTSNPNLYWYRQAAGRGLQLLFYSVGIGQISSEVPQNLSASRPQDRQFILSSKKLLLSDSGFYLCAWTVGFSGANVLTFGAGSRLTVL.

This clone has more than one count but fewer than ten. The chain links TRBV6-5 to TRBJ2-7; perhaps TRBD2 as D (5 bases). The ends were cut back, 4 bases at V and 0 bases at J, with 7 bases in the middle. Germline V gene lookup returns CDR1 MNHEY and CDR2 SVGAGI. The CDR3 has 13 residues. CDR3 region: CASSLAFSYEQYF. The DNA for the CDR3 is TGTGCCAGCAGTTTAGCGTTCTCCTACGAGCAGTACTTC.

The chain carries TRBV19 and TRBJ2-7; the D gene is possibly TRBD1 (5 bases). Germline lookup yields CDR1 LNHDA and CDR2 SQIVND (reference sequence). Trimming cost V 2 bases and J 2 bases, with 7 bases left between them. This CDR3 region has 13 residues. CDR3 DNA: TGTGCCAGTAGTATACGACAGACCTACGAGCAGTACTTC. Amino acid sequence: CASSIRQTYEQYF.

This clone was counted once. The chain recombines TRBV29-1 with TRBJ2-3, with TRBD1 matching over 10 bases. V trimming: 4 bases; J trimming: 2 bases; junction bases outside the gene matches: 3. The CDR3 covers 14 residues. Per the germline V gene, CDR1 is SQVTM and CDR2 is ANQGSEA. The CDR3 nucleotides are TGCAGCGTTGGGGACAGGGGTGTCACAGATACGCAGTATTTT. Translated: CSVGDRGVTDTQYF.

V usage is TRBV7-9 and J usage is TRBJ1-2; D is perhaps TRBD1 (6 bases). In germline, CDR1 is SEHNR, CDR2 FQNEAQ (reference sequence). The CDR3 length is 14 residues. V lost 1 base and J 8 bases, leaving 14 bases between the germline ends. The CDR3 is CASSLVGQGFGYTF. In DNA, the CDR3 is TGTGCCAGCAGCTTAGTAGGTCAGGGGTTCGGCTACACCTTC.

This clone occurred a few times. This chain uses TRBV30 with TRBJ2-5; a weak D match, TRBD2 (6 bases). V was shortened by 0 bases and J by 3 bases, with 8 bases between the two germline ends. The germline V gene encodes CDR1 GTSNPN and CDR2 SVGIG (reference sequence). This CDR3 is built from 13 residues. CDR3 sequence: CAWSVGTEETQYF. The CDR3 region has the DNA TGTGCCTGGAGTGTAGGGACTGAAGAGACCCAGTACTTC.

A few counts support this clone. V and J are TRBV28 and TRBJ2-1; D remains unclear. CDR3 length: 11 residues. Deletions cut 6 bases from V and 5 bases from J, with 5 bases between. Germline V gene sequence: CDR1 MDHEN, CDR2 SYDVKM. The CDR3 nucleotides read TGTGCCAGCAGCATAGACAATGAGCAGTTCTTC. This encodes CASSIDNEQFF.

This clone was found once. The chain uses TRBV29-1 and TRBJ1-2, with 8 bases identical to TRBD1. CDR3 size: 15 residues. Unmatched junction bases numbered 6, after V lost 0 bases and J lost 3 bases. Germline loops: CDR1 SQVTM, CDR2 ANQGSEA. DNA for the CDR3: TGCAGCGTTGAAGAGGGGCAGGGGGCAGACTATGGCTACACCTTC. As protein: CSVEEGQGADYGYTF. Supplemented by reference TRBV29-1 and TRBJ1-2, the full variable domain reads SAVISQKPSRDICQRGTSLTIQCQVDSQVTMMFWYRQQPGQSLTLIATANQGSEATYESGFVIDKFPISRPNLTFSTLTVSNMSPEDSSIYLCSVEEGQGADYGYTFGSGTRLTVV.